These 13 T cell receptor beta chains came from one sample sequenced in a study of blood T cells in healthy people across ages. Through a sample-barcoded 5' primer and a J-beta primer mix, a second PCR was run for about 7 to 12 cycles. TCRdb redid the calling of the 5' RACE reads with MiXCR, one entry per CDR3 protein. The table has 650,000 to 800,000 distinct CDR3 sequences, under 45% seen once. The source material was blood. Receptors were obtained from a man in his 60s in good health.

This clonotype was recorded a few times. The J gene is TRBJ1-2, the V gene TRBV5-1; D unresolved. The CDR3 totals 14 residues. Germline CDR1 reads SGHRS; CDR2 reads YFSETQ. Trimming left V 0 bases short and J 2 bases short, with 8 bases between. The CDR3 spells CASSLAGENYGYTF. CDR3 bases: TGCGCCAGCAGCTTGGCCGGGGAAAACTATGGCTACACCTTC. Together with reference TRBV5-1 and TRBJ1-2, the CDR3 gives the full variable domain: KAGVTQTPRYLIKTRGQQVTLSCSPISGHRSVSWYQQTPGQGLQFLFEYFSETQRNKGNFPGRFSGRQFSNSRSEMNVSTLELGDSALYLCASSLAGENYGYTFGSGTRLTVV.

Only a few counts were recorded for this clonotype. The chain's CDR3 is CATSELTGSSNQPQHF. The DNA of the CDR3 is TGTGCCACCAGTGAACTTACAGGGAGCTCCAATCAGCCCCAGCATTTT. The chain uses TRBV24-1 and TRBJ1-5; weak D call: TRBD1 (6 bases). V gave up 4 bases and J gave up 3 bases, with 15 bases separating them. Looked up from germline, CDR1 is KGHDR and CDR2 is SFDVKD. The CDR3 runs to 16 residues.

The chain combines TRBV7-2 with TRBJ1-4; D is uncertain. From germline, CDR1 is SGHTA and CDR2 FQGNSA. The CDR3 loop spans 14 amino acids. The V end lost 4 bases, the J end lost 6 bases, and 12 bases lay between the germline ends. In nucleotides, the CDR3 is TGTGCCAGCAGCTCCGCCGGGCCTTATGAAAAACTGTTTTTT. Protein sequence: CASSSAGPYEKLFF.

The rearrangement links TRBV4-3 to TRBJ2-3, with D unclear. Trimming removed 2 bases at V and 6 bases at J, with 9 bases between. The CDR3 is 13 residues long. Germline assignment: CDR1 LGHNA and CDR2 YSLEER. In nucleotides, the CDR3 is TGCGCCAGCAGCCAAAAACACCCTGATACGCAGTATTTT. Its translation is CASSQKHPDTQYF.

The chain combines TRBV6-1 with TRBJ1-5; D ambiguous. Germline lookup yields CDR1 MNHNS and CDR2 SASEGT. The V end lost 3 bases, the J end lost 0 bases, and 21 bases lay between the germline ends. This CDR3 comprises 19 residues. CDR3 coding DNA: TGTGCCAGCAGTGAGGGCAGTTTCGGTACGTATTATAGCAATCAGCCCCAGCATTTT. It translates to CASSEGSFGTYYSNQPQHF.

In the case of this clonotype: A much larger clone differs from this one at a single base, so this may be a read error. J is TRBJ2-5 and V is TRBV15, with unresolved D. Germline CDR1 LNHNV, CDR2 YYDKDF (reference sequence). Trimming shortened V by 4 bases and J by 11 bases, and 17 bases separated the two germline ends. The CDR3 totals 13 residues. The CDR3 coding sequence is TGTGCCACCAGCACAAACAGTGGTAATGAGCAGTACTTC. It yields the protein CATSTNSGNEQYF.

On this clonotype: This sequence may be a read error, since a much larger clone differs from it by one base. This chain joins TRBV7-9 and TRBJ2-5; 7 bases align to TRBD1. The CDR3 runs 15 residues. The junction had 17 bases not matched to a gene; V was cut back by 5 bases and J by 11 bases. Germline-derived CDR1 and CDR2 are SEHNR and FQNEAQ (reference sequence). The CDR3 protein is CASSPRNRGSNEQYF. The CDR3, as DNA: TGTGCCAGCAGCCCCCGGAACAGGGGATCCAATGAGCAGTACTTC.

This clonotype showed up just once. In nucleotides, the CDR3 is TGTGCCAGCAGCTCACAGGGGCGAAGCTCTGGGGCCAACGTCCTGACTTTC. Translation: CASSSQGRSSGANVLTF. The chain joins TRBV2 to TRBJ2-6; 7 positions agree with TRBD1. Germline assignment: CDR1 SNHLY and CDR2 FYNNEI. The J segment lost 0 bases and the V segment lost 6 bases, leaving 8 bases of the junction unmatched. There are 17 residues in the CDR3.

This chain connects TRBV4-1 to TRBJ2-5; D uncertain. With 3 bases removed from V and 2 bases from J, the gap between germline ends came to 7 bases. CDR3 length: 13 amino acids. From germline, CDR1 is MGHRA and CDR2 YSYEKL. The CDR3 nucleotides are TGCGCCAGCAGCCACCTAATGCAAGAGACCCAGTACTTC. This codes for CASSHLMQETQYF.

On this clonotype: Since a much larger clone is just one base distant, this may be a read error. The J gene is TRBJ2-7, the V gene TRBV20-1; 16 positions match TRBD2. With 5 bases clipped from V and 2 bases from J, the junction kept 12 bases outside the gene matches. Germline V gene data show CDR1 as DFQATT and CDR2 as SNEGSKA (reference sequence). The CDR3 has 18 residues. In DNA, the CDR3 is TGCAGTGCTCGCCCTCCGGGACTAGCGGGGGGGCGGGCCTACGAGCAGTACTTC. It specifies CSARPPGLAGGRAYEQYF.

Concerning this clonotype: The junction and the germline gene differ at one end; a read error may be behind it. This rearrangement joins TRBV5-5 to TRBJ2-1; TRBD2 might be the D (5 bases). CDR3 length: 12 amino acids. In germline, CDR1 is SGHKS, CDR2 YYEKEE (reference sequence). The CDR3 DNA is TGTGCCAGCAGCTTGGCGGGAAATGGGCAGTTCTTC. Amino acids: CASSLAGNGQFF. Together with reference TRBV5-5 and TRBJ2-1, the CDR3 gives the full variable domain: DAGVTQSPTHLIKTRGQQVTLRCSPISGHKSVSWYQQVLGQGPQFIFQYYEKEERGRGNFPDRFSARQFPNYSSELNVNALLLGDSALYLCASSLAGNGQFFGPGTRLTVL.

This clonotype turned up a few times. The chain uses TRBV7-9 and TRBJ2-7; possibly TRBD1 or TRBD2 for D (5 bases each). Trimming stripped 5 bases from V and 6 bases from J, with 20 bases between. Germline V lookup: CDR1 SEHNR, CDR2 FQNEAQ (reference sequence). The CDR3 length is 15 residues. DNA of the CDR3: TGTGCCAGCAGCCCCCCCGGTTTTGGGGGACGCGAGCAGTACTTC. Protein: CASSPPGFGGREQYF.

The chain has TRBV15 and TRBJ2-5; maybe TRBD1 (5 bases). The length of the CDR3 is 13 residues. Germline V lookup: CDR1 LNHNV, CDR2 YYDKDF (reference sequence). Deletions cut 7 bases from V and 5 bases from J, with 14 bases between. CDR3 loop: CATTSSGLETQYF. DNA of the CDR3: TGTGCCACCACCTCGTCAGGGCTTGAGACCCAGTACTTC. The variable domain in full, with the rest retrieved from reference TRBV15 and TRBJ2-5, is DAMVIQNPRYQVTQFGKPVTLSCSQTLNHNVMYWYQQKSSQAPKLLFHYYDKDFNNEADTPDNFQSRRPNTSFCFLDIRSPGLGDTAMYLCATTSSGLETQYFGPGTRLLVL.